Listed below are T cell receptor beta chains from one sample, sequenced in a study of cytomegalovirus exposure and HLA in healthy donors. Clones were sequenced by immunoSEQ multiplex PCR, and TCRdb holds only the in-frame ones, with some missing. The table records about 100,000 clones, 60% to 80% of them present only once. Specimen: PBMCs. The receptors stem from a woman between 40 and 55 years old in good health and CMV-seronegative. Both conserved end residues are part of each CDR3. Each record gives: J gene, D gene, V gene, clone size, CDR3 protein, CDR3 DNA. The D gene is left open where the match is weak. Rows may omit the clone size; those that give it use once, few, many or a size class.

>TRBJ1-2|-|TRBV2|few
CASSESGTGGYTF
TGTGCCAGCAGTGAATCCGGTACGGGAGGCTACACCTTC
>TRBJ2-7|-|TRBV2|few
CASSAGQAGGEQYF
TGTGCCAGCAGTGCAGGACAGGCCGGGGGCGAGCAGTACTTC
>TRBJ1-2|TRBD1|TRBV12-5|-
CASGPDRGSGYTF
TGTGCTAGTGGCCCCGACAGGGGTTCTGGCTACACCTTC
>TRBJ2-5|TRBD1|TRBV15|-
CATSRVGQGETQYF
TGTGCCACCAGCAGAGTGGGACAGGGGGAGACCCAGTACTTC
>TRBJ1-1|-|TRBV5-6|-
CASSLDQGWGNTEAFF
TGTGCCAGCAGCTTGGATCAGGGGTGGGGGAACACTGAAGCTTTCTTT
>TRBJ1-5|-|TRBV4-1|-
CASSQEGRNNARPQHF
TGCGCCAGCAGCCAAGAGGGCAGAAATAATGCCAGGCCCCAGCATTTT
>TRBJ1-1|-|TRBV27|-
CASGMGIRSGAVSEAFF
TGTGCCAGCGGGATGGGAATCAGGAGCGGAGCTGTTTCTGAAGCTTTCTTT
>TRBJ1-6|-|TRBV18|-
CASSLNRDGSPLHF
TGTGCCAGCTCGCTGAACAGGGATGGTTCACCCCTCCACTTT
>TRBJ1-5|-|TRBV30|-
CAWSLPAASNQPQHF
TGTGCCTGGAGTCTACCGGCGGCTAGCAATCAGCCCCAGCATTTT
>TRBJ2-7|TRBD1|TRBV5-5|few
CASSLAATGSLRSYEQYF
TGTGCCAGCAGCTTGGCCGCGACAGGGTCTTTGCGGTCCTACGAGCAGTACTTC
>TRBJ1-6|TRBD1|TRBV2|-
CASSASRDRGLSPLHF
TGTGCCAGCAGTGCGTCCCGGGACAGGGGGCTTTCACCCCTCCACTTT
>TRBJ2-7|TRBD2|TRBV7-2|-
CASSSRTSGTYEQYF
TGTGCCAGCAGCTCCCGGACTAGCGGGACCTACGAGCAGTACTTC
>TRBJ2-3|-|TRBV14|-
CASSQFLADTQYF
TGTGCCAGCAGCCAATTCCTTGCGGATACGCAGTATTTT
>TRBJ1-1|TRBD1|TRBV7-9|-
CSGRQGDTEAFF
TGTTCCGGCCGACAGGGGGACACTGAAGCTTTCTTT
>TRBJ1-4|-|TRBV6-1|-
CASHYLGGGEKLFF
TGTGCCAGCCATTATTTGGGCGGGGGGGAAAAACTGTTTTTT
>TRBJ1-1|TRBD1|TRBV30|-
CAWSAGTGGNTEAFF
TGTGCCTGGAGTGCCGGGACAGGGGGCAACACTGAAGCTTTCTTT
>TRBJ2-7|TRBD1|TRBV19|-
CASSILFGTGDYEQYF
TGTGCCAGTAGTATATTGTTTGGGACAGGGGACTACGAGCAGTACTTC
>TRBJ1-1|-|TRBV12-5|-
CASGLVGGLDTEAFF
TGTGCTAGTGGTTTGGTAGGCGGGTTGGACACTGAAGCTTTCTTT
>TRBJ1-4|-|TRBV11-2|-
CASSQRGALNEKLFF
TGTGCCAGCAGCCAGCGTGGAGCACTAAATGAAAAACTGTTTTTT
>TRBJ2-1|-|TRBV15|-
CATSGRLIFHSYNEQFF
TGTGCCACCAGCGGTAGACTAATCTTCCACTCCTACAATGAGCAGTTCTTC
>TRBJ1-1|TRBD1|TRBV5-1|-
CASSLAGTGDTEAFF
TGCGCCAGCAGCTTGGCTGGGACAGGGGACACTGAAGCTTTCTTT
>TRBJ2-7|TRBD1|TRBV5-1|-
CASSWDRGNYEQYF
TGCGCCAGCAGCTGGGACAGGGGAAACTACGAGCAGTACTTC
>TRBJ2-6|-|TRBV30|-
CAIRESGANVLTF
TGTGCCATCAGGGAATCTGGGGCCAACGTCCTGACTTTC
>TRBJ1-2|-|TRBV25-1|-
CASSEPGDYGYPF
TGTGCCAGCAGTGAACCCGGGGACTATGGCTACCCCTTC
>TRBJ1-5|-|TRBV19|-
CASSAGEFASNQPQHF
TGTGCCAGTAGTGCAGGGGAATTCGCGAGCAATCAGCCCCAGCATTTT
>TRBJ1-5|TRBD1|TRBV6-4|-
CASSDPTRGNQPQHF
TGTGCCAGCAGTGACCCCACCAGGGGGAATCAGCCCCAGCATTTT
>TRBJ2-5|TRBD1|TRBV14|-
CASSPDRGVRQETQYF
TGTGCCAGCAGTCCGGACAGGGGGGTCCGCCAAGAGACCCAGTACTTC
>TRBJ1-1|TRBD1|TRBV29-1|-
CSVASTGGRNTEAFF
TGCAGCGTAGCCTCTACAGGGGGCAGGAACACTGAAGCTTTCTTT
>TRBJ1-1|TRBD1|TRBV28|-
CASSSPRAGGTEAFF
TGTGCCAGCAGTTCCCCCCGGGCAGGGGGCACTGAAGCTTTCTTT
>TRBJ2-3|TRBD2|TRBV25-1|-
CASALSGGAGDTQYF
TGTGCCAGCGCCCTTAGCGGGGGGGCCGGAGATACGCAGTATTTT
>TRBJ2-5|-|TRBV28|-
CASSLTGTRRTQYF
TGTGCCAGCAGTTTAACCGGGACAAGAAGGACCCAGTACTTC
>TRBJ2-1|TRBD1|TRBV7-2|-
CASSSGGTGGEQFF
TGTGCCAGCAGCTCCGGGGGCACAGGGGGTGAGCAGTTCTTC
>TRBJ2-4|-|TRBV6-6|-
CASFKGGAGPLNIQYF
TGTGCCAGCTTTAAGGGGGGGGCCGGCCCGCTAAACATTCAGTACTTC
>TRBJ2-5|-|TRBV13|-
CASSSNHRVGEETQYF
TGTGCCAGCAGCTCTAACCACAGGGTTGGGGAAGAGACCCAGTACTTC
>TRBJ1-1|-|TRBV28|-
CASSFRGRAFF
TGTGCCAGCAGTTTCAGGGGTCGAGCTTTCTTT
>TRBJ2-1|TRBD1|TRBV4-1|once
CASSQEGTDSSYNEQFF
TGCGCCAGCAGCCAAGAGGGGACAGATTCGTCTTACAATGAGCAGTTCTTC
>TRBJ2-3|TRBD2|TRBV9|-
CASSEPSGGATDTQYF
TGTGCCAGCAGCGAACCTAGCGGGGGGGCAACAGATACGCAGTATTTT
>TRBJ2-7|-|TRBV7-2|-
CASSLARSPSYEQYF
TGTGCCAGCAGCTTAGCGAGGAGCCCGTCCTACGAGCAGTACTTC
>TRBJ2-3|TRBD1|TRBV11-1|few
CASSKGQDGADTQYF
TGTGCCAGCAGCAAAGGACAGGATGGTGCAGATACGCAGTATTTT
>TRBJ2-3|TRBD2|TRBV7-2|few
CASSLAPLAGGRTDTQYF
TGTGCCAGCAGCTTAGCCCCACTAGCGGGGGGGCGTACAGATACGCAGTATTTT
>TRBJ2-3|TRBD2|TRBV30|-
CAWSGGRGGDTQYF
TGTGCCTGGAGCGGAGGGCGGGGGGGGGATACGCAGTATTTT